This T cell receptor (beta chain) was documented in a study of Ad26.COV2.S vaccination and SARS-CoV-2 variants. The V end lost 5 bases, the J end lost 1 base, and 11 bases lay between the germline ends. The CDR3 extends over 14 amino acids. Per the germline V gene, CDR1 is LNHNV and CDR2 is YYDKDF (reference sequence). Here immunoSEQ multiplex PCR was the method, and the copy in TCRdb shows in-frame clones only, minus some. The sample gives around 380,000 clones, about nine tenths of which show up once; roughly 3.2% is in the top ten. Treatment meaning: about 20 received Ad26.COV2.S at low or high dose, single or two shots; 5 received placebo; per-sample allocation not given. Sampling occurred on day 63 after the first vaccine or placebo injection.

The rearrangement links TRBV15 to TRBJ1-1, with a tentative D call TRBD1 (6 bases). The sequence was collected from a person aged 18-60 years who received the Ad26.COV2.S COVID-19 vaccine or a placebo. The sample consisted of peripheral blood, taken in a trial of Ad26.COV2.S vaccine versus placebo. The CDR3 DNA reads TGTGCCACCAGCTGGGGACATCAGAACACTGAAGCTTTCTTT. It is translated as CATSWGHQNTEAFF.